The 18 T cell receptor beta chains reported below all come from one sample, sequenced in a study of T cells expressing NK-cell markers. TCRdb reanalyzed the 5' RACE reads, giving one entry per CDR3 protein sequence and no DNA. This sample contains roughly 420,000 distinct CDR3 sequences. Sequencing was done on a sample of blood T cells: a sorted CD56 or NKG2C T cell subset, CD4+ or CD8+ T cells, or bulk PBMC T cells (not recorded which). These receptors were obtained from a woman between 18 and 69 years old in good health.

This chain connects TRBV6-1 to TRBJ2-1; the D gene TCRdb calls, TRBD2, cannot be checked with no DNA. The CDR3 extends over 14 amino acids. The V gene's germline CDR1 is MNHNS and CDR2 SASEGT. The CDR3 is CASSRLAGRNEQFF.

V usage is TRBV10-3 and J usage is TRBJ2-2; the D gene TCRdb calls, TRBD1, cannot be checked with no DNA. The germline gives CDR1 ENHRY, CDR2 SYGVKD. The CDR3 sequence is 15 residues long. The CDR3: CAISTTGINTGELFF.

The chain carries TRBV7-2 and TRBJ2-1; TCRdb reports TRBD2, a call that lacks DNA to check it against. This CDR3 has 15 amino acids. Germline CDR1 SGHTA, CDR2 FQGNSA. CDR3 sequence reads: CASSLGSGLYNEQFF.

The CDR3 spells CASSRGLERGNEQFF. The gene calls are TRBV3-1 and TRBJ2-1; absent DNA, TCRdb's TRBD2 call cannot be checked. Germline CDR1 reads LGHDT; CDR2 reads YNNKEL (reference sequence). The CDR3 spans 15 residues.

The chain is built from TRBV7-2 and TRBJ2-1; as DNA is missing, the TRBD2 call by TCRdb cannot be tested. Germline CDR1 is SGHTA and CDR2 is FQGNSA. This CDR3 is built from 15 residues. The CDR3: CASSLVTGGGNEQFF.

The CDR3 loop reads CASSRTGVPTETQYF. The rearrangement links TRBV7-9 to TRBJ2-5; TCRdb outputs TRBD1, but without DNA this stays unchecked. The CDR3 is 15 amino acids. The V gene's germline CDR1 is SEHNR and CDR2 FQNEAQ (reference sequence).

This sequence joins TRBV13 and TRBJ1-6; the D gene TCRdb calls, TRBD1, cannot be checked with no DNA. CDR1 is PRHDT, CDR2 FYEKMQ, per germline (reference sequence). This CDR3 spans 15 amino acids. CDR3 region: CASSPWGQPYSPLHF.

This chain joins TRBV7-6 and TRBJ2-2. The CDR3 extends over 14 amino acids. Germline values: CDR1 SGHVS, CDR2 FNYEAQ. This CDR3 reads CASSMDANTGELFF.

The chain uses TRBV4-2 and TRBJ2-1. The CDR3 covers 15 residues. Germline CDR1 LGHNA, CDR2 YNFKEQ. CDR3 in amino acids: CASSQDLLSYNEQFF.

J is TRBJ1-1 and V is TRBV7-3; TCRdb returns TRBD1, unconfirmable since there is no DNA. CDR3 length: 16 residues. Germline CDR1 is SGHTA and CDR2 is FQGTGA. CDR3 in amino acids: CASSLTGQGMNTEAFF.

The chain employs TRBV29-1 and TRBJ1-4; TCRdb's D gene call, TRBD1, goes unchecked for lack of DNA. This CDR3 has 13 amino acids. CDR1 SQVTM and CDR2 ANQGSEA come from the germline V gene. The CDR3 is CSVGEGQGVKLFF.

V and J are TRBV6-6 and TRBJ2-1. This CDR3 spans 12 amino acids. Germline CDR1 reads MNHNY; CDR2 reads SVGAGI (reference sequence). The CDR3 is CASSYAANEQFF.

V is TRBV5-1 and J is TRBJ2-3. The CDR3 has 13 residues. Per germline, CDR1 SGHRS and CDR2 YFSETQ. This chain's CDR3 is CASSLELGDTQYF.

V gene TRBV12-3 or TRBV12-4 combines with J gene TRBJ2-2; the D call of TRBD1 rests on TCRdb alone, since no DNA is present to check it. This CDR3 contains 16 residues. CDR3: CASSPSSRGLTGELFF.

V usage is TRBV5-5 and J usage is TRBJ1-5; TCRdb names TRBD1, which stays unverified in the absence of DNA. Germline V gives CDR1 SGHKS, CDR2 YYEKEE (reference sequence). This CDR3 is 15 amino acids long. CDR3 sequence: CASSSQDRENQPQHF. Supplemented by reference TRBV5-5 and TRBJ1-5, the full variable domain reads DAGVTQSPTHLIKTRGQQVTLRCSPISGHKSVSWYQQVLGQGPQFIFQYYEKEERGRGNFPDRFSARQFPNYSSELNVNALLLGDSALYLCASSSQDRENQPQHFGDGTRLSIL.

This chain links TRBV20-1 with TRBJ1-3; TCRdb picks TRBD1, but there is no DNA to check that call. This CDR3 spans 15 amino acids. The germline V gene encodes CDR1 DFQATT and CDR2 SNEGSKA (reference sequence). The CDR3 here is CSARVVGGGRDTIYF.

This chain connects TRBV6-1 to TRBJ1-2. The length of the CDR3 is 16 residues. CDR1 is MNHNS and CDR2 is SASEGT in the germline V gene. The CDR3 protein is CASRLGGEAWLGGYTF.

This chain uses TRBV5-5 with TRBJ2-3. CDR3 length equals 15 residues. Germline values: CDR1 SGHKS, CDR2 YYEKEE (reference sequence). The CDR3 region is CASSSDRRYTDTQYF.